The entry below describes one T cell receptor (beta chain). The data were obtained in a study of T cells in Graves' hyperthyroidism and ophthalmopathy. TCR beta CDR3 region amplification was performed from RNA transcripts. HTBI primers were the set used in a first-round RT-PCR of the TCR CDR3. A single record per CDR3 protein comes from TCRdb applying MiXCR to the multiplex PCR reads. This table holds about 560,000 distinct CDR3 sequences, about a sixth found once. CDR3 length: 17 residues. Per germline, CDR1 LNHDA and CDR2 SQIVND (reference sequence). Trimming shortened V by 1 base and J by 10 bases, and 20 bases separated the two germline ends.

The V and J genes are TRBV19 and TRBJ1-6, with D possibly TRBD1 on 5 matching bases. The sequencing input was blood. This clonotype was obtained from a woman younger than 35 with Graves' hyperthyroidism. CDR3 nucleotide sequence: TGTGCCAGTAGTATAGCCGCCTACCGGGACCGAAGATCACCCCTCCACTTT. It yields the protein CASSIAAYRDRRSPLHF.